A selection of T cell receptor beta chains follows, all from one sample in a study of T-cell memory formation after mild COVID-19. TCRdb fed the 5' RACE reads into MiXCR, producing one record per CDR3 protein. The table lists 250,000 to 350,000 distinct CDR3 sequences, approximately 19% of them singletons. The sequenced sample consisted of PBMCs or a T cell subset sorted from them (not recorded which). The receptors stem from a man in his late teens or twenties who had mild COVID-19 (a few samples of this study predate the infection). Cell type and time point are not known. CDR3s include the opening cysteine and the closing phenylalanine or tryptophan. A D gene is named only where the DNA matches it firmly. Clone size, where shown, is once, few, many, or a class for clones that have expanded.

d_gene	abundance	v_gene	j_gene	CDR3nt	CDR3aa
TRBD2	NA	TRBV7-8	TRBJ2-3	TGTGCCAGCAGCTATGGGACTAGCGAACGCACAGATACGCAGTATTTT	CASSYGTSERTDTQYF
NA	few	TRBV7-2	TRBJ2-1	TGTGCCAGCAGCTTAGTTGGCGGAAACGACAATGAGCAGTTCTTC	CASSLVGGNDNEQFF
TRBD2	few	TRBV7-2	TRBJ2-2	TGTGCCAGCAGTTTAGCGGGGGGGTTTAACACCGGGGAGCTGTTTTTT	CASSLAGGFNTGELFF
TRBD2	few	TRBV4-1	TRBJ2-3	TGCGCCAGCAGCCAAGAACTAGCGGGGGGGGATACGCAGTATTTT	CASSQELAGGDTQYF
NA	NA	TRBV6-5	TRBJ2-5	TGTGCCAGCAGTCCACAGGGTGGCGAAGAGACCCAGTACTTC	CASSPQGGEETQYF
NA	NA	TRBV10-3	TRBJ1-1	TGTGCCACCTGGGACCGTAACACTGAAGCTTTCTTT	CATWDRNTEAFF
NA	few	TRBV29-1	TRBJ2-1	TGCAGCGCCCCACTAGCAACCAATGAGCAGTTCTTC	CSAPLATNEQFF
TRBD1	NA	TRBV6-5	TRBJ1-6	TGTGCCAGTTCCAGAGCCGACAGGGATACGTCACCCCTCCACTTT	CASSRADRDTSPLHF
TRBD1	NA	TRBV6-6	TRBJ1-6	TGTGCCAGCAGTTACTCGTTTCATGGGACAGAAGGGAATTCACCCCTCCACTTT	CASSYSFHGTEGNSPLHF
NA	NA	TRBV6-5	TRBJ2-1	TGTGCCAGCTGGCGGGGACCCGGTGAGCAGTTCTTC	CASWRGPGEQFF
NA	NA	TRBV7-9	TRBJ2-2	TGTGCCAGCAGCTTAGTGAAGGGATTCACCGGGGAGCTGTTTTTT	CASSLVKGFTGELFF
NA	NA	TRBV5-5	TRBJ2-6	TGTGCCAGCAGTTACCGGGTGGTTGGGGCCAACGTCCTGACTTTC	CASSYRVVGANVLTF
NA	few	TRBV6-2/TRBV6-3	TRBJ2-1	TGTGCCGGAGGACTGACCTACAATGAGCAGTTCTTC	CAGGLTYNEQFF
NA	few	TRBV5-4	TRBJ2-1	TGTGCCAGCAGGGGGGGGCGTGAGCAGTTCTTC	CASRGGREQFF
NA	many	TRBV7-3	TRBJ1-5	TGTGCCAGCTCGAAGGAGGTAAATCAGCCCCAGCATTTT	CASSKEVNQPQHF
NA	few	TRBV12-5	TRBJ2-3	TGTGCTAGTGGTCTAAGTTATACGCAGTATTTT	CASGLSYTQYF
NA	NA	TRBV5-1	TRBJ2-3	TGCGCCAGCAGCGGTACCGGGGGACAGCACGACAGAGATACGCAGTATTTT	CASSGTGGQHDRDTQYF
NA	many	TRBV24-1	TRBJ2-3	TGTGCCACCAGTGATCGAGGGGGGGACATCACAGATACGCAGTATTTT	CATSDRGGDITDTQYF
NA	NA	TRBV6-2/TRBV6-3	TRBJ1-5	TGTGCCAGCAATGTACGGGGCAATCAGCCCCAGCATTTT	CASNVRGNQPQHF
TRBD1	NA	TRBV2	TRBJ1-5	TGTGCCAGCGCCCCCACCGGACAGGGACGGCAGCCCCAGCATTTT	CASAPTGQGRQPQHF
NA	few	TRBV7-9	TRBJ1-4	TGTGCCAGCAGCTTAGGCCAGGAGCCTAATAATGAAAAACTGTTTTTT	CASSLGQEPNNEKLFF
NA	few	TRBV20-1	TRBJ1-5	TGCAGTGTTGGACATGGCAATCAGCCCCAGCATTTT	CSVGHGNQPQHF
TRBD1	few	TRBV12-3/TRBV12-4	TRBJ2-5	TGTGCCAGCAGTTTTGGCAGGGGGCGACAAGAGACCCAGTACTTC	CASSFGRGRQETQYF
NA	many	TRBV28	TRBJ2-6	TGTGCCAGCGATAGTAAGGGTTTCCGCTCTGGGGCCAACGTCCTGACTTTC	CASDSKGFRSGANVLTF
NA	few	TRBV5-1	TRBJ2-7	TGCGCCAGCAGCTTGGAGTCCCTGGACGAGCAGTACTTC	CASSLESLDEQYF
NA	few	TRBV6-2/TRBV6-3	TRBJ1-5	TGTGCCAGCAGATGGGGCTTCTTCAATCAGCCCCAGCATTTT	CASRWGFFNQPQHF
TRBD1	few	TRBV28	TRBJ2-5	TGTGCCAGCAGATCCCCCGGACAGGGGTCAGAGACCCAGTACTTC	CASRSPGQGSETQYF
NA	NA	TRBV3-1	TRBJ1-2	TGTGCCAGCAGCCAAGATAACCCCGGGGGGCGTTCGGTTTATGGCTACACCTTC	CASSQDNPGGRSVYGYTF
TRBD1	NA	TRBV4-3	TRBJ2-5	TGCGCCAGCAGCCAAGGACAGGGGGCGGATGAGACCCAGTACTTC	CASSQGQGADETQYF
NA	few	TRBV6-4	TRBJ1-1	TGTGCCAGCGGGGTGGACATGAACACTGAAGCTTTCTTT	CASGVDMNTEAFF
TRBD2	NA	TRBV7-9	TRBJ2-2	TGTGCCAGCAGTCAGCTAGCGGGGTTCACCGGGGAGCTGTTTTTT	CASSQLAGFTGELFF